Following are 5 T cell receptor beta chains from one sample sequenced in a study of tumor-infiltrating lymphocytes in primary liver carcinoma. The input was about 500 ng total RNA; TCR beta cDNA was made from it with a constant-region primer. Sequencing libraries for TCR beta derived from three nested multiplex PCR rounds that used slightly modified ARM-PCR. The first two PCR rounds, approximately 10 cycles each, used TRBV1-TRBV30 forward primers and a C-beta reverse primer. Via MiXCR, TCRdb re-called the multiplex PCR reads, giving one row per CDR3 protein. The data hold some 190,000 distinct CDR3 sequences, with roughly three fifths observed a single time. Out of unsorted whole blood came the blood RNA, and germline DNA was extracted as well. Input material: peripheral blood. These receptors all come from a man in his forties with primary liver carcinoma and hepatitis B virus infection.

The V and J genes are TRBV6-5 and TRBJ2-2, with a possible D match to TRBD1 (6 bases). CDR1 and CDR2 (germline): MNHEY, SVGAGI. V dropped 2 bases and J dropped 1 base, with 14 bases sitting between them. The CDR3 is made up of 17 amino acids. The CDR3 region has the DNA TGTGCCAGCAGTTACCGGAGAGACAGGCGGAACACCGGGGAGCTGTTTTTT. As protein: CASSYRRDRRNTGELFF.

The chain is built from TRBV13 and TRBJ2-1, with 14 bases that match TRBD2. Trimming cost V 5 bases and J 3 bases; bases outside gene matches: 3. This CDR3 is built from 16 residues. The germline CDR1 and CDR2 sequences are PRHDT and FYEKMQ (reference sequence). The CDR3 reads CASSIGTSGSYNEQFF. CDR3 nucleotides: TGTGCCAGCAGCATCGGGACTAGCGGGAGCTACAATGAGCAGTTCTTC.

To note about this clonotype: One base away lies a much larger clone, so this may be a sequencing read error. The gene calls are TRBV29-1 and TRBJ1-1; perhaps TRBD1 as D (5 bases). Germline V gene lookup returns CDR1 SQVTM and CDR2 ANQGSEA. V lost 5 bases and J lost 6, with 13 bases in between. CDR3 length equals 12 residues. Here the CDR3 reads CSVRQGEAEAFF. The CDR3 DNA sequence: TGCAGCGTTCGCCAGGGAGAGGCTGAAGCTTTCTTT.

As regards this clonotype: Relative to the germline gene, one junction end is altered; a read error may explain this. The chain has TRBV11-2 and TRBJ2-5; D gene ambiguous. Per germline, CDR1 SGHAT and CDR2 FQNNGV. The CDR3 has 16 amino acids. The CDR3, as DNA: TGTGCTAGCAGCCCCCGGACCTTTCTGAAGGAAGAGACCCAGTACTTC. This codes for CASSPRTFLKEETQYF. The full variable domain, its missing parts supplied by reference TRBV11-2 and TRBJ2-5, is EAGVAQSPRYKIIEKRQSVAFWCNPISGHATLYWYQQILGQGPKLLIQFQNNGVVDDSQLPKDRFSAERLKGVDSTLKIQPAKLEDSAVYLCASSPRTFLKEETQYFGPGTRLLVL.

CDR3 residues: CASPLGVGNQPQHF. The CDR3 DNA sequence: TGTGCCAGCCCCCTCGGGGTTGGCAATCAGCCCCAGCATTTT. The rearrangement uses TRBV5-8 and TRBJ1-5; no firm D call. V shed 7 bases and J shed 2 bases, with 13 bases lying between them. The CDR3 length is 14 residues. Germline CDR1 reads SGHTS; CDR2 reads YDEGEE.